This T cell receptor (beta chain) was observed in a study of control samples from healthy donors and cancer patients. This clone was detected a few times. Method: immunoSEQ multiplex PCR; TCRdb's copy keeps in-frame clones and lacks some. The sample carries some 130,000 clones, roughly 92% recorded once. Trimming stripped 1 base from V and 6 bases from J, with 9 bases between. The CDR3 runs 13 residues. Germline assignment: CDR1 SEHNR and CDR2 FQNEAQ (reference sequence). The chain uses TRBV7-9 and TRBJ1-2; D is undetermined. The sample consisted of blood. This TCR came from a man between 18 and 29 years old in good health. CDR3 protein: CASSLVTEDGYTF. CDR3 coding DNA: TGTGCCAGCAGCTTAGTGACGGAAGATGGCTACACCTTC.